This TCR beta chain was profiled in a study of T cell clonality in common variable immunodeficiency. The ends lost 3 bases at V and 4 bases at J; junction bases unmatched: 7. The CDR3 is 15 amino acids. Germline V gene sequence: CDR1 SGHTA, CDR2 FQGNSA. Using immunoSEQ multiplex PCR, the repertoire was profiled, and TCRdb retains in-frame clones only, with some absent. Found here are tens of thousands of clones, no singletons; the ten largest cover 0.75% to 1%. Overall study findings and caveats: Repertoire-complication correlations in CVID were limited by patient heterogeneity. Compared with controls, CVID subjects had fewer shared TCRbeta clones. Reportedly, TCR beta sequences from common variable immunodeficiency showed fewer deletions and N-nucleotide insertions.

This clone was counted at least ten times. Its antigen is undetermined. Read coverage stops 3 residues before the CDR3 terminus; the germline J gene supplies the remainder. Both groups were predominantly of Caucasian heritage. The sequencing sample was made of peripheral blood mononuclear cells. V is TRBV7-2 and J is TRBJ1-1, with TRBD1 matching 8 bases. The receptor was isolated from a person aged 18 to 75 in good health. The part of the CDR3 DNA that was read is TGTGCCAGCAGCTTCCGGACAGGGTCGGCCACTGAA. Residues: CASSFRTGSATE. The whole CDR3 region reads CASSFRTGSATEAFF.